A single sample gave rise to the 20 T cell receptor beta chains below, sequenced in a study of CD8 T cells in Susac syndrome. Reverse transcription used about 0.45 to 1 ug RNA and random hexamers. TCRdb itself ran the immunoSEQ multiplex PCR reads through MiXCR, one entry per CDR3 protein. The table lists approximately 190,000 distinct CDR3 sequences, 85% to 95% of them singletons. Sequencing was performed on CD4+ T cells from PBMCs. The origin of the receptors is a human donor in good health.

V is TRBV5-1 and J is TRBJ2-6, with D maybe TRBD1 (5 bases). Germline CDR1 and CDR2: SGHRS and YFSETQ. Between the trimmed V and J ends, which lost 0 bases and 1 base, there was a span of 11 bases. The CDR3 runs 17 residues. The CDR3 protein is CASSLGQQKSGANVLTF. In DNA, the CDR3 is TGCGCCAGCAGCTTGGGACAGCAGAAGTCTGGGGCCAACGTCCTGACTTTC.

The chain couples TRBV5-1 to TRBJ2-5; 8 bases agree with TRBD2. Germline V gene data show CDR1 as SGHRS and CDR2 as YFSETQ. The ends lost 4 bases at V and 6 bases at J; junction bases unmatched: 14. The CDR3 loop spans 16 amino acids. The CDR3 nucleotides are TGCGCCAGCAGCGGACAAAAGGCGGGGGGCGGCAAGACCCAGTACTTC. As protein: CASSGQKAGGGKTQYF.

The chain combines TRBV6-6 with TRBJ2-3, with D perhaps TRBD1 (7 bases). The germline gives CDR1 MNHNY, CDR2 SVGAGI (reference sequence). Trimming took 6 bases from V and 0 from J, leaving 10 bases between them. CDR3 length: 14 residues. The CDR3 bases are TGTGCCAGCAGGCAGGGGGGTAGCACAGATACGCAGTATTTT. Its translation is CASRQGGSTDTQYF.

The chain links TRBV10-3 to TRBJ1-4; D gene uncertain. The CDR3 contains 13 residues. Germline V lookup: CDR1 ENHRY, CDR2 SYGVKD. V shed 10 bases and J shed 8 bases, with 17 bases lying between them. The CDR3 coding sequence is TGTGCCACCCGAGCGGGGATACGGGAAAAACTGTTTTTT. As protein: CATRAGIREKLFF.

This chain joins TRBV7-2 and TRBJ1-2; tentative D call: TRBD1 (5 bases). The ends were cut back, 3 bases at V and 6 bases at J, with 11 bases in the middle. The CDR3 has 13 amino acids. In germline, CDR1 is SGHTA, CDR2 FQGNSA. Here the CDR3 reads CASSFGVGDGYTF. Here the CDR3 DNA reads TGTGCCAGCAGCTTTGGGGTGGGGGATGGCTACACCTTC.

V and J are TRBV20-1 and TRBJ2-5; 7 nucleotides agree with TRBD1. Trimming at V came to 8 bases and at J to 4 bases, leaving 7 bases not matched to a gene. This CDR3 is built from 12 residues. CDR1 DFQATT and CDR2 SNEGSKA come from the germline V gene (reference sequence). The CDR3 DNA reads TGCAGTTGGGGGCCAGGGGGAGAGACCCAGTACTTC. Protein product: CSWGPGGETQYF.

The chain combines TRBV28 with TRBJ1-1; the D gene is possibly TRBD1 (6 bases). In germline, CDR1 is MDHEN, CDR2 SYDVKM. Trimming removed 7 bases from V and 2 bases from J, with 17 bases in between. There are 15 residues in the CDR3. CDR3 sequence: CASKKGDLLNTEAFF. The CDR3 DNA reads TGTGCCAGCAAAAAGGGGGACCTTCTTAACACTGAAGCTTTCTTT.

The chain combines TRBV28 with TRBJ1-2, with TRBD1 identical over 7 bases. V lost 7 bases, J lost 4 bases, and 12 bases stayed unmatched. Germline V CDR1 and CDR2: MDHEN, SYDVKM. The CDR3 is made up of 15 amino acids. The CDR3: CASIPTGNKGYGYTF. DNA for the CDR3: TGTGCCAGCATCCCGACAGGGAATAAGGGCTATGGCTACACCTTC.

The chain combines TRBV5-1 with TRBJ2-1; tentatively, D is TRBD1 (5 bases). Trimming removed 4 bases from V and 6 bases from J, with 14 bases in between. Per germline, CDR1 SGHRS and CDR2 YFSETQ. This CDR3 spans 14 amino acids. The CDR3 here is CASSPERQINEQFF. CDR3 nucleotides: TGCGCCAGCAGCCCGGAACGACAGATCAATGAGCAGTTCTTC.

This CDR3 is CASRWGLPNTGELFF. CDR3 nucleotide sequence: TGTGCCAGCAGGTGGGGACTTCCGAACACCGGGGAGCTGTTTTTT. The chain uses TRBV2 and TRBJ2-2, with TRBD2 as a possible D gene (6 bases). Trimming left V 6 bases short and J 0 bases short, with 11 bases between. The germline V gene has CDR1 SNHLY and CDR2 FYNNEI. The CDR3 loop spans 15 amino acids.

The chain combines TRBV27 with TRBJ1-2; unclear D gene. The CDR3 runs 13 residues. V lost 7 bases and J lost 5, with 14 bases in between. Germline assignment: CDR1 MNHEY and CDR2 SMNVEV (reference sequence). DNA of the CDR3: TGTGCCAGCACAAGTTCTTCGGGATATGGCTACACCTTC. Translated: CASTSSSGYGYTF.

This clonotype was seen a single time. CDR3 in amino acids: CASSQGSRELTSSYEQYF. CDR3 DNA sequence: TGTGCCAGCAGCCAAGGCTCACGGGAACTAACGAGCTCCTACGAGCAGTACTTC. The chain recombines TRBV4-2 with TRBJ2-7; D possibly corresponds to TRBD2 (5 bases). The CDR3 extends over 18 amino acids. Germline loops: CDR1 LGHNA, CDR2 YNFKEQ. V was cut by 1 base and J by 0 bases, with 19 bases left in between.

The gene calls are TRBV9 and TRBJ2-2; TRBD1 agrees at 9 bases. V shed 1 base, J shed 9 bases, and the junction held 7 bases outside the gene matches. Germline CDR1 and CDR2: SGDLS and YYNGEE. This CDR3 contains 15 residues. The CDR3 reads CASSVRGQGHRELFF. The CDR3 DNA reads as TGTGCCAGCAGCGTACGGGGACAGGGCCACCGGGAGCTGTTTTTT.

The V call is TRBV20-1, the J call TRBJ2-5; no definite D call. V was shortened by 6 bases and J by 5 bases, with 19 bases between the two germline ends. The CDR3 loop spans 14 amino acids. Germline lookup yields CDR1 DFQATT and CDR2 SNEGSKA (reference sequence). The CDR3 DNA reads as TGCAGTGCCCCGAACCATTACTATAGCGAGACCCAGTACTTC. This codes for CSAPNHYYSETQYF.

The chain is built from TRBV19 and TRBJ1-1; no reliable D call. Germline CDR1 and CDR2: LNHDA and SQIVND (reference sequence). The CDR3 spans 13 residues. V was cut by 5 bases and J by 2 bases, with 9 bases left in between. CDR3 sequence reads: CASSQQPNTEAFF. The CDR3 DNA is TGTGCCAGTAGTCAACAGCCAAACACTGAAGCTTTCTTT.

This clonotype showed up just once. This chain uses TRBV6-5 with TRBJ2-7; the D call may be TRBD1 or TRBD2 (5 bases each). The CDR3 length is 14 residues. Trimming took 2 bases from V and 2 from J, leaving 10 bases between them. CDR1 is MNHEY, CDR2 SVGAGI, per germline. The CDR3 sequence: CASSYRDGTYEQYF. The CDR3 nucleotides read TGTGCCAGCAGTTACAGGGACGGTACCTACGAGCAGTACTTC.

This rearrangement joins TRBV20-1 to TRBJ1-5; no clear D gene. V was trimmed by 3 bases and J by 1 base, leaving 10 bases between them. The CDR3 consists of 14 residues. CDR1 and CDR2 from the germline V gene are DFQATT and SNEGSKA (reference sequence). This CDR3 is CSASRALSNQPQHF. The CDR3 coding sequence is TGCAGTGCTAGCCGGGCCTTAAGCAATCAGCCCCAGCATTTT.

The V gene is TRBV7-2, the J gene TRBJ1-2; TRBD1 matches at 8 bases. CDR3 length equals 15 residues. J gave up 8 bases and V 5 bases, and 13 bases lay outside the gene matches. In germline, CDR1 is SGHTA, CDR2 FQGNSA. In DNA form, the CDR3 reads TGTGCCAGCAGCCCGGAGACAGGGGTGGATTACGGCTACACCTTC. Its protein product is CASSPETGVDYGYTF.

The sample holds one count of this clonotype. The chain joins TRBV5-6 to TRBJ1-2; TRBD1 matches 8 bases. J lost 4 bases, V lost 4 bases, and 3 bases had no gene match. The germline gives CDR1 SGHDT, CDR2 YYEEEE. This CDR3 spans 13 amino acids. This chain's CDR3 is CASSRDRLYGYTF. CDR3 DNA: TGTGCCAGCAGCCGGGACAGGCTCTATGGCTACACCTTC.

The rearrangement links TRBV14 to TRBJ2-5; TRBD2 matches 7 bases. The CDR3 is made up of 15 amino acids. The V gene's germline CDR1 is SGHDN and CDR2 FVKESK. The junction had 6 bases not matched to a gene; V was cut back by 0 bases and J by 5 bases. The CDR3 DNA reads TGTGCCAGCAGCCAAGATCTCAACGGGGGGGAGACCCAGTACTTC. This gives the protein CASSQDLNGGETQYF.